This T cell receptor beta chain was documented in a study of cytomegalovirus exposure and HLA in healthy donors. On the study more broadly: Among roughly 180 million T cells, an earlier analysis found 90 million to 130 million unique TCR beta sequences.

As regards this clone: Its specificity is unknown.

Study results and limitations: Most of the CMV-associated TCR beta chains (in a later analysis) appeared to be HLA-restricted.

Researchers ran the PCR with 60 Vbeta and 13 Jbeta primers. The repertoire was sequenced with immunoSEQ multiplex PCR; TCRdb's copy has only in-frame clones and lacks some. The sample lists roughly 150,000 clones, more than 60% occurring once. Sequenced: PBMCs. The sequence came from a woman aged 35 to 49 in good health and CMV-seropositive.

CDR3 region: CASGLNQPQHF. CDR3 DNA sequence: TGTGCCAGCGGACTGAATCAGCCCCAGCATTTT. The chain is built from TRBV2 and TRBJ1-5; D not resolved. The CDR3 consists of 11 residues. Per the germline V gene, CDR1 is SNHLY and CDR2 is FYNNEI. Deletions cut 8 bases from V and 4 bases from J, with 6 bases between.